This T cell receptor (beta chain) was profiled in a study of glioma-infiltrating T cells. Findings of the study overall: Gliomas, especially low-grade, showed above-expected tissue-blood divergence; non-neoplastic patients showed below.

V was shortened by 1 base and J by 0 bases, with 15 bases between the two germline ends. CDR1 SGHDN and CDR2 FVKESK come from the germline V gene. This CDR3 contains 17 residues. Using RNA template, CDR3s of TCR alpha and beta were amplified with iRepertoire arm-PCR. For one-step reverse transcription and amplification, 100-400 ng of tissue mRNA or PBMC total RNA was used. TCRdb independently ran MiXCR on the multiplex PCR reads; one entry per CDR3 protein. The sample includes about 130,000 distinct CDR3 sequences, approximately 26% seen only once; the top ten take roughly a quarter. A word on this clonotype: The antigen remains undetermined.

V usage is TRBV14 and J usage is TRBJ1-1; no clear D. This sequence originates from a human donor with low-grade glioma or glioblastoma, undergoing nonglioma brain surgery, or in good health (not recorded which). The sample consisted of glioma tissue, nonneoplastic brain tissue, or PBMCs (not recorded which). CDR3 loop: CASSQVKGLLLNTEAFF. The CDR3 DNA follows: TGTGCCAGCAGCCAAGTTAAGGGTCTCCTTCTGAACACTGAAGCTTTCTTT. The full variable domain, completed using reference TRBV14 and TRBJ1-1, is EAGVTQFPSHSVIEKGQTVTLRCDPISGHDNLYWYRRVMGKEIKFLLHFVKESKQDESGMPNNRFLAERTGGTYSTLKVQPAELEDSGVYFCASSQVKGLLLNTEAFFGQGTRLTVV.